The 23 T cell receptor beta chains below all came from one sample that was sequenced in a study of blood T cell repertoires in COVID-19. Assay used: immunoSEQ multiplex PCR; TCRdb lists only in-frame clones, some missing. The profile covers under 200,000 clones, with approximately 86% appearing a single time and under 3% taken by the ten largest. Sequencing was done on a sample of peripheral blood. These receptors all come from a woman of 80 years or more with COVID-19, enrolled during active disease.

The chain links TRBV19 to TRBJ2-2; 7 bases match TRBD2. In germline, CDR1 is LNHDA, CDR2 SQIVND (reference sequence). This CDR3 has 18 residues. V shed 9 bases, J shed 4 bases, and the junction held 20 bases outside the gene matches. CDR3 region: CASGVKKTGEGRTGELFF. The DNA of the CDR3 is TGTGCCAGCGGGGTCAAGAAAACGGGGGAGGGCCGCACCGGGGAGCTGTTTTTT.

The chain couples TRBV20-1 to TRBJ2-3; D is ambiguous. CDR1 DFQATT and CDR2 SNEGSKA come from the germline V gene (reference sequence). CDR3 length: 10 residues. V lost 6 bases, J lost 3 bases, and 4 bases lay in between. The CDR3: CSAMTDTQYF. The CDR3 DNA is TGCAGTGCCATGACAGATACGCAGTATTTT.

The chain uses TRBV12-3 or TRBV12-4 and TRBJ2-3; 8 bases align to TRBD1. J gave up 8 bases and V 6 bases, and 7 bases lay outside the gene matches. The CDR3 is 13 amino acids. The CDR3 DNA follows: TGTGCCAGCAGCATACAGGGGGGTGTTACGCAGTATTTT. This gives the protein CASSIQGGVTQYF.

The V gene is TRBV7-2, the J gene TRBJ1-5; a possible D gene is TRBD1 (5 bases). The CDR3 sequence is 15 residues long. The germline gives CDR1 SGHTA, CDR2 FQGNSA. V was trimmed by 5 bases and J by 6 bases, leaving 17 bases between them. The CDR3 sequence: CASSIQGMTPQPQHF. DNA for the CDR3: TGTGCCAGCAGCATCCAGGGTATGACACCTCAGCCCCAGCATTTT.

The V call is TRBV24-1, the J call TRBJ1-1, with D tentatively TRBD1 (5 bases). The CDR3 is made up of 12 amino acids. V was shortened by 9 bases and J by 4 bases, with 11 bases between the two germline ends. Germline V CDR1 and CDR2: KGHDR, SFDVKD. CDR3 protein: CATDGGGTEAFF. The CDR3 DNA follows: TGTGCCACCGACGGGGGGGGCACTGAAGCTTTCTTT.

CDR3 in amino acids: CASSTQTGGYETQYF. The CDR3 nucleotides read TGCGCCAGCAGCACGCAGACAGGGGGTTACGAGACCCAGTACTTC. This chain connects TRBV5-1 to TRBJ2-5; 9 positions agree with TRBD1. There are 15 residues in the CDR3. The germline V gene has CDR1 SGHRS and CDR2 YFSETQ. The J segment lost 5 bases and the V segment lost 4 bases, leaving 9 bases of the junction unmatched.

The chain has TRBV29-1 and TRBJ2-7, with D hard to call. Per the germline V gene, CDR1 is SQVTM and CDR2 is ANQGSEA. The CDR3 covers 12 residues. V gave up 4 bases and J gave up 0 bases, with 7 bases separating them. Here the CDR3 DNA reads TGCAGCGTTGTCCCTAGCTCCTACGAGCAGTACTTC. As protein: CSVVPSSYEQYF.

The CDR3 region has the DNA TGTGCCAGTAGTATTTTGGGGACTAGCGGGACCAACGAGCAGTTCTTC. Translation gives CASSILGTSGTNEQFF. The V and J genes are TRBV19 and TRBJ2-1; 13 positions agree with TRBD2. With 3 bases clipped from V and 10 bases from J, the junction kept 9 bases outside the gene matches. In germline, CDR1 is LNHDA, CDR2 SQIVND (reference sequence). The CDR3 has 16 residues.

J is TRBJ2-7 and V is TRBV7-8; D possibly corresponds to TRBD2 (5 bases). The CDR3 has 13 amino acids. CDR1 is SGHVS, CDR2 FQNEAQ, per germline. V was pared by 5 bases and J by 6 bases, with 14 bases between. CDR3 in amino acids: CASSIRGYGEQYF. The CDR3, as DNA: TGTGCCAGCAGCATTAGAGGGTACGGCGAGCAGTACTTC.

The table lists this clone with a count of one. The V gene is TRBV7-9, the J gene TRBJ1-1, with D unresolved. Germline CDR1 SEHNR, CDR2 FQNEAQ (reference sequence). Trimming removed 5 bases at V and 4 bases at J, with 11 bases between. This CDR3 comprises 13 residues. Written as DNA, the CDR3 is TGTGCCAGCAGCGCCCCTGGAGTCACTGAAGCTTTCTTT. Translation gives CASSAPGVTEAFF.

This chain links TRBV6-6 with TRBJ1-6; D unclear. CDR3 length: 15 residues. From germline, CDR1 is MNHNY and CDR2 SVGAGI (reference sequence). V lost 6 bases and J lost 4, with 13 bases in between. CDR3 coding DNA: TGTGCCAGCAGAGCGGACGGAGGATATAATTCACCCCTCCACTTT. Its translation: CASRADGGYNSPLHF.

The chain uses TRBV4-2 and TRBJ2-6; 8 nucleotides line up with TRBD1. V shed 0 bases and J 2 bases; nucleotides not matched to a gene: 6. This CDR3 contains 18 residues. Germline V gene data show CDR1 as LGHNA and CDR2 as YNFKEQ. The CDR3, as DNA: TGTGCCAGCAGCCAAGATCCAGGGGGCGGGACTGGGGCCAACGTCCTGACTTTC. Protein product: CASSQDPGGGTGANVLTF.

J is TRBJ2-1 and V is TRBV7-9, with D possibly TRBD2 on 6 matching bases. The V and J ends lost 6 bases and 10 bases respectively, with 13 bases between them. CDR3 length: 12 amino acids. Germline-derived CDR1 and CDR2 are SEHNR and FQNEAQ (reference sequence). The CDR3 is CASRTGVGEQFF. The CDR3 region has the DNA TGTGCCAGCAGGACGGGAGTTGGGGAGCAGTTCTTC.

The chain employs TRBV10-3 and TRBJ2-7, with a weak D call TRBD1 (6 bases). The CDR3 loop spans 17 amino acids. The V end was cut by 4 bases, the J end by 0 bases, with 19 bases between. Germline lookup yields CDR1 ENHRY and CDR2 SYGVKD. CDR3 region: CAISGPTGPSSSYEQYF. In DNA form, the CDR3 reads TGTGCCATCAGTGGCCCGACAGGACCCTCATCCTCCTACGAGCAGTACTTC.

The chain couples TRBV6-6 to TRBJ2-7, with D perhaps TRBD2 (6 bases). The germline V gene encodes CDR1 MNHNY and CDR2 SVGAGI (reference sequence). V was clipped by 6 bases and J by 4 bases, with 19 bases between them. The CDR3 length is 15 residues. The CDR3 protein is CASSRGTAEAYEQYF. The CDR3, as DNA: TGTGCCAGCAGCCGTGGGACTGCGGAGGCTTACGAGCAGTACTTC.

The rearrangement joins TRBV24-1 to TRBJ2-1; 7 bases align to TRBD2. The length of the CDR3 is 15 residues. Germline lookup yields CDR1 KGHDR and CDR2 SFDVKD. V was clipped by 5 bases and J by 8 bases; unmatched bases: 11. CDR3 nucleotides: TGTGCCACCAGTGCGTCGGGGGAGGGCCGCTATGAGCAGTTCTTC. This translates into CATSASGEGRYEQFF.

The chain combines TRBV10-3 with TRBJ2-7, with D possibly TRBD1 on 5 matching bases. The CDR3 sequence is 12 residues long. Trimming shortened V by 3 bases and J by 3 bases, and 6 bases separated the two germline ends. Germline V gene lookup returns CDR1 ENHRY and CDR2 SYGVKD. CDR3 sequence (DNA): TGTGCCATCAGTGAAGACAGCTACGAGCAGTACTTC. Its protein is CAISEDSYEQYF.

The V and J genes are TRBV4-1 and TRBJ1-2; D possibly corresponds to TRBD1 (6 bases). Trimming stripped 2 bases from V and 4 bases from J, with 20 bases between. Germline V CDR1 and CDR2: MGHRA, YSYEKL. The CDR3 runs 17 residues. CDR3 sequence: CASSQTGQLRSRYGYTF. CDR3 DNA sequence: TGCGCCAGCAGCCAAACGGGACAACTCCGAAGCCGCTATGGCTACACCTTC.

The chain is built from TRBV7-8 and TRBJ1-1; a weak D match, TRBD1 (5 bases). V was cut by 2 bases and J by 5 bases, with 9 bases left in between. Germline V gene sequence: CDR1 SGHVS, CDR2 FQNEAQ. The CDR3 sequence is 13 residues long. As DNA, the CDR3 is TGTGCCAGCAGCTTATCAGGGAAGACTGAAGCTTTCTTT. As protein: CASSLSGKTEAFF.

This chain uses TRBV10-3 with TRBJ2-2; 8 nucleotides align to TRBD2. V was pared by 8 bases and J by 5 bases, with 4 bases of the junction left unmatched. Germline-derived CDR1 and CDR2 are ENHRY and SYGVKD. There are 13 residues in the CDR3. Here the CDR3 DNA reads TGTGCCATCGGTCGGGAGGGAACCGGGGAGCTGTTTTTT. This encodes CAIGREGTGELFF.

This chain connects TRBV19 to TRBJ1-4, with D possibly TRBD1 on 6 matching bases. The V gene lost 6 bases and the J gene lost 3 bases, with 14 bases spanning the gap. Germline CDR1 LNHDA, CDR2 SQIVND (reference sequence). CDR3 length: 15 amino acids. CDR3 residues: CASSAQGLPNEKLFF. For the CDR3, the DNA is TGTGCCAGTAGCGCACAGGGACTACCTAATGAAAAACTGTTTTTT.

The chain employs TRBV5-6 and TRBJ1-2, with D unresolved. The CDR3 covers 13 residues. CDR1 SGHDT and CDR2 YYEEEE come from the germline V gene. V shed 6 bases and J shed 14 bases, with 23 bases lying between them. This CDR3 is CASTNQLAGLSTF. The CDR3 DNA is TGTGCCAGCACCAATCAACTGGCAGGCCTTTCAACCTTC.

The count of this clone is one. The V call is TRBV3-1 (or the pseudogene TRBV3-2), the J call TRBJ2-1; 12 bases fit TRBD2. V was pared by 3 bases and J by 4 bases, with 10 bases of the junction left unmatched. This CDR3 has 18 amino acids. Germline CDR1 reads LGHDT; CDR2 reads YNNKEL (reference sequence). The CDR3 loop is CASSHGASGRGVYNEQFF. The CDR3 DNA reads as TGTGCCAGCAGCCACGGAGCTAGCGGGAGGGGGGTGTACAATGAGCAGTTCTTC.